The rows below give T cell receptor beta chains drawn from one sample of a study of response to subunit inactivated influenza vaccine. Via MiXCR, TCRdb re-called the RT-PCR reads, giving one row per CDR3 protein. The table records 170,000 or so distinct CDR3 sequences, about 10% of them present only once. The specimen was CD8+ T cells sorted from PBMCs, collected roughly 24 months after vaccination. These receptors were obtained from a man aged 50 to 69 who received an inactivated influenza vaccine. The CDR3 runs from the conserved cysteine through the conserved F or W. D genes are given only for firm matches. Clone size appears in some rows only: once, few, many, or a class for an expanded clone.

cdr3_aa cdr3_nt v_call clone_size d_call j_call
CATSGTSGYTGELFF TGTGCCACCTCCGGGACTAGCGGATACACCGGGGAGCTGTTTTTT TRBV15 NA TRBD2 TRBJ2-2
CSADGGVFTYEQYF TGCAGTGCTGACGGGGGAGTCTTCACTTACGAGCAGTACTTC TRBV20-1 few NA TRBJ2-7
CASSLERTALMNTEAFF TGTGCCAGCAGCTTGGAGCGGACAGCCCTCATGAACACTGAAGCTTTCTTT TRBV7-8 NA NA TRBJ1-1
CSARIVGEQYF TGCAGTGCTAGAATCGTGGGCGAGCAGTACTTC TRBV20-1 NA NA TRBJ2-7
CASGLVQDNRWEQYF TGTGCTAGTGGTTTGGTACAAGACAACCGCTGGGAGCAGTACTTC TRBV12-5 NA NA TRBJ2-7
CASSQTGHFLQETQYF TGTGCCAGCAGTCAAACAGGGCACTTTCTCCAAGAGACCCAGTACTTC TRBV6-1 NA NA TRBJ2-5
CASSTQGGYTEAFF TGTGCCAGCAGCACACAGGGTGGGTACACTGAAGCTTTCTTT TRBV11-2 few NA TRBJ1-1
CASSLKVQLAGGPLNTGELFF TGTGCCAGCAGCTTAAAAGTACAACTAGCGGGGGGCCCACTTAACACCGGGGAGCTGTTTTTT TRBV11-1 many TRBD2 TRBJ2-2
CASSPRTGYPGELFF TGTGCCAGCAGCCCACGGACAGGGTACCCCGGGGAGCTGTTTTTT TRBV9 few TRBD1 TRBJ2-2
CASSSHSGTGWSSYEQYF TGTGCCAGCAGCTCACACAGCGGGACAGGGTGGAGCTCCTACGAGCAGTACTTC TRBV11-2 NA TRBD1 TRBJ2-7
CASSTGQDYEQYF TGTGCCAGCAGTACGGGACAGGACTACGAGCAGTACTTC TRBV12-3/TRBV12-4 few TRBD1 TRBJ2-7
CASSLRGRPLHF TGCGCCAGCAGCCTCAGGGGAAGACCCCTCCACTTT TRBV4-3 NA NA TRBJ1-6
CATSRLQGVNTGELFF TGTGCCACCAGCAGACTTCAGGGGGTCAACACCGGGGAGCTGTTTTTT TRBV15 NA TRBD1 TRBJ2-2
CASSGTSSGTGDSGANVLTF TGTGCCAGCAGCGGGACATCCTCCGGGACAGGGGACTCTGGGGCCAACGTCCTGACTTTC TRBV11-2 once TRBD1 TRBJ2-6
CASSFTGSNYEQYF TGTGCCAGCAGCTTTACAGGGAGTAACTACGAGCAGTACTTC TRBV7-9 once NA TRBJ2-7
CASRTGGWGETQYF TGCGCCAGCAGAACAGGGGGCTGGGGGGAGACCCAGTACTTC TRBV10-2 few TRBD1 TRBJ2-5
CASSVRIRHTEAFF TGTGCCAGCAGCGTACGGATAAGGCATACTGAAGCTTTCTTT TRBV5-8 few NA TRBJ1-1
CASSLGEGIAYEQYF TGTGCCAGCAGTTTAGGGGAAGGGATTGCGTACGAGCAGTACTTC TRBV28 many NA TRBJ2-7
CASSQGLENTGELFF TGCGCCAGCAGCCAAGGGCTGGAGAACACCGGGGAGCTGTTTTTT TRBV4-3 NA NA TRBJ2-2
CSARGANNNEQFF TGCAGCGCTCGAGGGGCAAATAACAATGAGCAGTTCTTC TRBV29-1 few NA TRBJ2-1
CASSMSSGMGADTQYF TGTGCCAGCAGCATGAGTAGCGGGATGGGAGCAGATACGCAGTATTTT TRBV7-3 few TRBD2 TRBJ2-3
CASSQTGTYEQYF TGTGCCAGCAGCCAAACCGGGACCTACGAGCAGTACTTC TRBV3-1 NA NA TRBJ2-7
CASSQELGRAETQYF TGTGCCAGCAGCCAAGAATTAGGACGGGCCGAGACCCAGTACTTC TRBV11-2 few NA TRBJ2-5
CASSYFGGVGTGELFF TGTGCCAGCAGTTATTTCGGGGGGGTAGGCACCGGGGAGCTGTTTTTT TRBV6-5 NA TRBD2 TRBJ2-2
CSVGVLPYEQYF TGCAGCGTTGGGGTCCTCCCCTACGAGCAGTACTTC TRBV29-1 many NA TRBJ2-7
CASSQGPALEGYYGYTF TGCGCCAGCAGCCAAGGCCCCGCGTTGGAGGGCTACTATGGCTACACCTTC TRBV4-1 NA NA TRBJ1-2